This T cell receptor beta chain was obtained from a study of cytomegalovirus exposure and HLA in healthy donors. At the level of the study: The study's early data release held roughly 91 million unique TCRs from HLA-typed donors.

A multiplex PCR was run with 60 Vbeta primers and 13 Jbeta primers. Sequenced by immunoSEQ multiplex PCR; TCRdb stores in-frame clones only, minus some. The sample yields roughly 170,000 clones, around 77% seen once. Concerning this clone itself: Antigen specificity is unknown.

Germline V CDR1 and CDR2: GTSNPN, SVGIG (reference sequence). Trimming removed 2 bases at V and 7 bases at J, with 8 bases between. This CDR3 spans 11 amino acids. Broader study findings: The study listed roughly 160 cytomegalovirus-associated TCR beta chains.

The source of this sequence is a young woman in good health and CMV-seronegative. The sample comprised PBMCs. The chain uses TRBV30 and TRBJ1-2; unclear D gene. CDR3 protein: CAWSWEGGYTF. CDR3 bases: TGTGCCTGGAGTTGGGAGGGTGGCTACACCTTC.